These 19 T cell receptor beta chains originate from one sample sequenced in a study of CD8 T cells in ankylosing spondylitis. From the 5' RACE reads, TCRdb called clonotypes with MiXCR, one entry per CDR3 protein. This repertoire shows around 230,000 distinct CDR3 sequences, 8% to 9% found once; its top ten account for 4% to 5.5%. Sequencing used blood, either unsorted or a sorted T cell fraction (not recorded which). The source is a female donor with ankylosing spondylitis or in good health (not recorded which).

This clonotype was counted ten times or more. The gene calls are TRBV29-1 and TRBJ2-2; D call uncertain. The CDR3 extends over 13 amino acids. Trimming took off 5 bases at V and 0 bases at J, with 7 bases between the two ends. Germline V CDR1 and CDR2: SQVTM, ANQGSEA. The CDR3 region is CSVSQSNTGELFF. In DNA, the CDR3 is TGCAGCGTTTCTCAGTCGAACACCGGGGAGCTGTTTTTT.

This clonotype has at least ten counts. The rearrangement links TRBV6-2 or TRBV6-3 to TRBJ2-3, with D tentatively TRBD2 (6 bases). Trimming stripped 8 bases from V and 6 bases from J, with 15 bases between. Germline V gene lookup returns CDR1 MNHEY and CDR2 SVGEGT. The CDR3 covers 13 residues. In nucleotides, the CDR3 is TGTGCCAGCGGGGACTCTATCTCGGATACGCAGTATTTT. Amino acid sequence: CASGDSISDTQYF.

In this sample, this clonotype turned up many times. The V gene is TRBV30, the J gene TRBJ2-2, with D perhaps matching TRBD2 (5 bases). V was clipped by 5 bases and J by 4 bases, with 11 bases between them. The CDR3 totals 13 residues. Germline lookup yields CDR1 GTSNPN and CDR2 SVGIG (reference sequence). This chain's CDR3 is CAWGSGVTGELFF. In DNA form, the CDR3 reads TGTGCCTGGGGGTCCGGGGTCACCGGGGAGCTGTTTTTT.

This clonotype has at least ten counts. V usage is TRBV2 and J usage is TRBJ2-4; weak D call: TRBD2 (6 bases). This CDR3 is built from 18 residues. Germline V lookup: CDR1 SNHLY, CDR2 FYNNEI. V shed 7 bases and J shed 0 bases, with 22 bases lying between them. The CDR3 reads CASTEDPLAGRAKNIQYF. CDR3 nucleotide sequence: TGTGCCAGCACCGAAGACCCCCTGGCGGGGAGAGCCAAAAACATTCAGTACTTC.

This clonotype was seen many times. The V and J genes are TRBV20-1 and TRBJ1-3, with unresolved D. The CDR3 consists of 12 residues. Germline values: CDR1 DFQATT, CDR2 SNEGSKA (reference sequence). V shed 1 base and J shed 3 bases, with 4 bases lying between them. The DNA of the CDR3 is TGCAGTGCTAGAGTCAGTGGAAACACCATATATTTT. Translation: CSARVSGNTIYF.

This clonotype showed up many times. The gene calls are TRBV7-9 and TRBJ2-3; 9 nucleotides line up with TRBD2. The V gene end was trimmed by 1 base and the J gene end by 0 bases; junction bases not matched to a gene: 2. CDR1 SEHNR and CDR2 FQNEAQ come from the germline V gene (reference sequence). The CDR3 is 16 amino acids. The CDR3 reads CASSLGLAASTDTQYF. CDR3 nucleotide sequence: TGTGCCAGCAGCTTAGGACTAGCGGCTAGCACAGATACGCAGTATTTT.

The J gene is TRBJ1-4, the V gene TRBV4-3; TRBD1 agrees at 9 bases. J was trimmed by 8 bases and V by 2 bases; bases with no gene match: 6. Germline CDR1 reads LGHNA; CDR2 reads YSLEER. This CDR3 has 15 amino acids. The DNA of the CDR3 is TGCGCCAGCAGCCAATACCGGGACAGGGACGAAAAACTGTTTTTT. Its protein product is CASSQYRDRDEKLFF.

This clonotype came up many times. CDR3 sequence reads: CASSPLTGASGANVLTF. In nucleotides, the CDR3 is TGTGCCAGCAGTCCCCTGACGGGGGCTTCGGGGGCCAACGTCCTGACTTTC. V and J are TRBV27 and TRBJ2-6, with D perhaps matching TRBD1 or TRBD2 (6 bases each). Per the germline V gene, CDR1 is MNHEY and CDR2 is SMNVEV (reference sequence). The CDR3 consists of 17 residues. Trimming removed 5 bases at V and 4 bases at J, with 18 bases between.

This clonotype was counted ten times or more. The chain joins TRBV6-6 to TRBJ1-3; 7 nucleotides align to TRBD1. The length of the CDR3 is 15 residues. With 5 bases clipped from V and 6 bases from J, the junction kept 10 bases outside the gene matches. CDR1 is MNHNY and CDR2 is SVGAGI in the germline V gene (reference sequence). The CDR3 sequence: CASSIRQGLVNTIYF. CDR3 nucleotide sequence: TGTGCCAGCAGTATTCGACAGGGATTGGTAAACACCATATATTTT.

Ten or more counts support this clonotype. The chain is built from TRBV3-1 and TRBJ2-4, with 8 bases fitting TRBD2. V lost 3 bases, J lost 9 bases, and 16 bases stayed unmatched. From germline, CDR1 is LGHDT and CDR2 YNNKEL (reference sequence). This CDR3 region has 17 residues. The CDR3 DNA sequence: TGTGCCAGCAGCCACACCGCGGCGGCCACCGCGGGGGGCATTCAGTACTTC. This sequence encodes CASSHTAAATAGGIQYF. The complete variable domain, with remaining parts taken from reference TRBV3-1 and TRBJ2-4, reads DTAVSQTPKYLVTQMGNDKSIKCEQNLGHDTMYWYKQDSKKFLKIMFSYNNKELIINETVPNRFSPKSPDKAHLNLHINSLELGDSAVYFCASSHTAAATAGGIQYFGAGTRLSVL.

Points on this clonotype: A much larger clone is a single base away; this may be a read error. The CDR3 region has the DNA TGTGCCAGCAGCTTAATCCTAGCGGGAGGTAGAGAGCAGTTCTTC. Amino acids: CASSLILAGGREQFF. This chain joins TRBV7-9 and TRBJ2-1; TRBD2 aligns across 11 bases. V lost 2 bases and J lost 10; bases outside the gene matches: 7. CDR1 and CDR2 from the germline V gene are SEHNR and FQNEAQ (reference sequence). This CDR3 is built from 15 residues. The variable domain in full, with the rest retrieved from reference TRBV7-9 and TRBJ2-1, is DTGVSQNPRHKITKRGQNVTFRCDPISEHNRLYWYRQTLGQGPEFLTYFQNEAQLEKSRLLSDRFSAERPKGSFSTLEIQRTEQGDSAMYLCASSLILAGGREQFFGPGTRLTVL.

This clonotype was detected ten times or more. The chain combines TRBV2 with TRBJ1-1, with 9 nucleotides matching TRBD1. J lost 1 base, V lost 5 bases, and 8 bases had no gene match. Germline-derived CDR1 and CDR2 are SNHLY and FYNNEI. The CDR3 has 16 amino acids. In nucleotides, the CDR3 is TGTGCCAGCAGTCCCCGGGACAGGGTTCGGAACACTGAAGCTTTCTTT. Amino acid sequence: CASSPRDRVRNTEAFF.

In its sample, this clonotype was seen many times. The chain recombines TRBV5-1 with TRBJ2-1; D possibly matches TRBD1 or TRBD2 (6 bases each). The V gene lost 7 bases and the J gene lost 2 bases, with 13 bases spanning the gap. This CDR3 spans 14 amino acids. The germline gives CDR1 SGHRS, CDR2 YFSETQ. In nucleotides, the CDR3 is TGCGCCAGCGGGGGGCTAGCGACCTACAATGAGCAGTTCTTC. Encoded protein: CASGGLATYNEQFF.

The gene calls are TRBV5-1 and TRBJ1-2; D is unclear. This CDR3 comprises 17 residues. Germline V CDR1 and CDR2: SGHRS, YFSETQ. With 0 bases removed from V and 2 bases from J, the gap between germline ends came to 17 bases. The CDR3 here is CASSLEALLPVNYGYTF. The DNA for the CDR3 is TGCGCCAGCAGCTTGGAGGCCCTCCTACCCGTAAACTATGGCTACACCTTC.

Many counts were recorded for this clonotype. The gene calls are TRBV24-1 and TRBJ2-1; D is uncertain. The CDR3 contains 13 residues. Looked up from germline, CDR1 is KGHDR and CDR2 is SFDVKD. Trimming removed 0 bases from V and 7 bases from J, with 6 bases in between. This CDR3 is CATSDLYSNEQFF. The CDR3 coding sequence is TGTGCCACCAGTGATTTGTATTCAAATGAGCAGTTCTTC.

This clonotype was seen at least ten times. The chain couples TRBV12-3 or TRBV12-4 to TRBJ2-3, with D hard to call. V dropped 5 bases and J dropped 0 bases, with 15 bases sitting between them. This CDR3 region has 16 residues. The CDR3, as DNA: TGTGCCAGCAGTCTGGAGCTTGGGTCTAGCACAGATACGCAGTATTTT. Its translation is CASSLELGSSTDTQYF.

This clonotype was recorded at least ten times. The chain carries TRBV11-2 and TRBJ2-1; perhaps TRBD2 as D (5 bases). Germline CDR1 and CDR2: SGHAT and FQNNGV. The CDR3 runs 14 residues. Trimming stripped 3 bases from V and 0 bases from J, with 6 bases between. CDR3 in amino acids: CASSFGSSYNEQFF. CDR3 nucleotide sequence: TGTGCCAGCAGCTTTGGGAGCTCCTACAATGAGCAGTTCTTC.

This clonotype was observed many times. The chain links TRBV10-3 to TRBJ2-5; maybe TRBD2 (6 bases). From germline, CDR1 is ENHRY and CDR2 SYGVKD. The V gene lost 6 bases and the J gene lost 1 base, with 15 bases spanning the gap. The CDR3 is made up of 15 amino acids. The CDR3 reads CAIRAGQLIQETQYF. Written as DNA, the CDR3 is TGTGCCATCAGAGCGGGCCAGTTGATCCAAGAGACCCAGTACTTC.

This clonotype was found many times. V and J are TRBV15 and TRBJ1-5; D is possibly TRBD1 (6 bases). V was cut by 1 base and J by 6 bases, with 7 bases left in between. Germline loops: CDR1 LNHNV, CDR2 YYDKDF (reference sequence). The CDR3 runs 13 residues. CDR3 DNA: TGTGCCACCAGCAGAGGAGGGGGTCAGCCCCAGCATTTT. This sequence encodes CATSRGGGQPQHF.